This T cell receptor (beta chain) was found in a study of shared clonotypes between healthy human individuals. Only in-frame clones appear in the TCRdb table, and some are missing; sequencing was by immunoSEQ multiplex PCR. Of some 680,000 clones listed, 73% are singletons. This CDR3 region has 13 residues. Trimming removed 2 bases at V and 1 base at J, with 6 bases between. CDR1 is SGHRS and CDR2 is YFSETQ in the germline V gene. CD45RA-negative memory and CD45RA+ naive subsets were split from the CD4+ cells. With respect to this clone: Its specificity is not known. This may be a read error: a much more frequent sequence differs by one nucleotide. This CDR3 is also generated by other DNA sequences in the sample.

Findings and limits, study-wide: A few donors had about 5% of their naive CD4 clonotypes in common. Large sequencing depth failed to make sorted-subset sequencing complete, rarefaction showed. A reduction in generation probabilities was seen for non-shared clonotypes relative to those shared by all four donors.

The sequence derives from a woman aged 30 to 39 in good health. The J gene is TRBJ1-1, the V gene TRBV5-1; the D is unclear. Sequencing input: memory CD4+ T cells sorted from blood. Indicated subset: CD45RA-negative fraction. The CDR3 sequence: CASSFTENTEAFF. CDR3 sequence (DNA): TGCGCCAGCAGCTTTACAGAGAACACTGAAGCTTTCTTT.